Listed here are 8 T cell receptor beta chains from one sample, sequenced in a study of OX40 agonist ivuxolimab in advanced cancers. The method was immunoSEQ multiplex PCR; TCRdb's version includes in-frame clones alone and lacks a portion of them. The sample has about 36,000 clones, over 65% seen once. Source: CD4+ or CD8+ T cells sorted from blood, taken in a trial of the OX40 agonist ivuxolimab. These TCRs come from an adult with an advanced solid tumor such as melanoma, head and neck, liver or kidney cancer.

This clone was counted between two and nine times. The identical CDR3 is also encoded by other nucleotide sequences in the sample. The chain combines TRBV27 with TRBJ2-7, with a possible D match to TRBD2 (6 bases). Germline CDR1 is MNHEY and CDR2 is SMNVEV (reference sequence). The CDR3 loop spans 14 amino acids. V was clipped by 3 bases and J by 2 bases, with 11 bases between them. DNA for the CDR3: TGTGCCAGCAGTTTCGGAGGGGTCCCCTACGAGCAGTACTTC. It is translated as CASSFGGVPYEQYF.

V gene TRBV10-2 combines with J gene TRBJ1-5, with D possibly TRBD1 on 5 matching bases. The CDR3 length is 15 residues. Germline V CDR1 and CDR2: WSHSY, SAAADI. The germline V and J ends were trimmed by 0 bases and 2 bases, with 8 bases remaining between them. The CDR3 loop is CASSESGGGNQPQHF. The CDR3, as DNA: TGCGCCAGCAGTGAGTCGGGGGGGGGCAATCAGCCCCAGCATTTT.

The chain couples TRBV4-2 to TRBJ1-2; unclear D gene. The V gene lost 0 bases and the J gene lost 6 bases, with 2 bases spanning the gap. CDR3 size: 11 residues. Germline V gives CDR1 LGHNA, CDR2 YNFKEQ. The CDR3 reads CASSQDDGYTF. CDR3 nucleotide sequence: TGTGCCAGCAGCCAAGACGATGGCTACACCTTC.

The V gene is TRBV7-9, the J gene TRBJ2-5, with 8 bases that match TRBD2. The trim removed 7 bases at V and 1 base at J, leaving 5 bases unmatched. CDR3 length: 14 amino acids. CDR1 and CDR2 (germline): SEHNR, FQNEAQ (reference sequence). The chain's CDR3 is CASTSGGPQETQYF. The CDR3 bases are TGTGCCAGCACATCGGGGGGGCCCCAAGAGACCCAGTACTTC. The full variable domain, with the rest looked up from reference TRBV7-9 and TRBJ2-5, is DTGVSQNPRHKITKRGQNVTFRCDPISEHNRLYWYRQTLGQGPEFLTYFQNEAQLEKSRLLSDRFSAERPKGSFSTLEIQRTEQGDSAMYLCASTSGGPQETQYFGPGTRLLVL.

The chain links TRBV29-1 to TRBJ1-1; D is perhaps TRBD1 (5 bases). The CDR3 spans 10 residues. Trimming took 6 bases from V and 11 from J, leaving 13 bases between them. The germline CDR1 and CDR2 sequences are SQVTM and ANQGSEA. The CDR3 protein is CSVGGGKAFF. The DNA of the CDR3 is TGCAGCGTGGGGGGAGGGAAGGCTTTCTTT.

This chain uses TRBV6-5 with TRBJ2-7; D is ambiguous. The germline V and J ends were trimmed by 5 bases and 1 base, with 12 bases remaining between them. The germline gives CDR1 MNHEY, CDR2 SVGAGI. This CDR3 region has 14 residues. The CDR3 sequence is CASSPSGLSYEQYF. Here the CDR3 DNA reads TGTGCCAGCAGTCCTTCCGGGTTATCCTACGAGCAGTACTTC.

The V call is TRBV29-1, the J call TRBJ2-3; 11 positions agree with TRBD2. The CDR3 loop spans 13 amino acids. Germline V gene lookup returns CDR1 SQVTM and CDR2 ANQGSEA. V was clipped by 5 bases and J by 5 bases; unmatched bases: 3. This CDR3 reads CSVRLAGGDTQYF. In DNA form, the CDR3 reads TGCAGCGTTCGGCTAGCGGGAGGAGATACGCAGTATTTT.

The genes are TRBV15 and TRBJ2-1; 7 bases map to TRBD2. CDR1 and CDR2 from the germline V gene are LNHNV and YYDKDF (reference sequence). This CDR3 has 16 amino acids. J lost 5 bases, V lost 0 bases, and 7 bases had no gene match. CDR3 DNA: TGTGCCACCAGCAGAGAGAGGCGGGAGTTACACAATGAGCAGTTCTTC. Encoded protein: CATSRERRELHNEQFF.